These T cell receptor beta chains were read from a single sample in a study of T cells after yellow fever vaccination. TCRdb fed the 5' RACE reads into MiXCR, producing one record per CDR3 protein. The sample yields 100,000 to 150,000 distinct CDR3 sequences, 6% to 8% seen once. Sample: CD4+ T cells sorted from PBMCs, taken roughly 10 days after the first yellow fever vaccination. The receptors shown here come from a man younger than 30 who received the YFV17D yellow fever vaccine. CDR3s include the opening cysteine and the closing phenylalanine or tryptophan. A D gene is named only where the DNA matches it firmly.

TRBV12-3/TRBV12-4,.,CASSPDAGRTQETQYF
TRBV12-3/TRBV12-4,.,CASSLSGTTYGYTF
TRBV10-2,.,CASSDSSNQPQHF
TRBV15,TRBD2,CATSRDFGGSGGPANTGELFF
TRBV20-1,TRBD1,CSVATGTYGYTF
TRBV27,.,CASSLAGRRTDTQYF
TRBV6-2/TRBV6-3,.,CASSYTRSVQPQHF
TRBV5-1,.,CASSLQGQETQYF
TRBV28,TRBD1,CASSFQGDRTDTQYF
TRBV20-1,TRBD1,CSARRADREGNQPQHF
TRBV6-5,.,CASSYGQDRYEQYF
TRBV7-2,.,CASSFYMNTEAFF
TRBV5-6,TRBD1,CASSLVAGGTETQYF
TRBV24-1,TRBD2,CATSDTSGGDEQFF
TRBV7-8,.,CASSSGRDSYNEQFF
TRBV20-1,.,CSAIVGGSNSPLHF
TRBV3-1,.,CASSQVSGNTGELFF
TRBV11-2,.,CASSLAGGAETQYF
TRBV7-9,TRBD1,CASSLDRGRGTEAFF
TRBV4-2,TRBD1,CASRKQGAQGANVLTF
TRBV4-1,TRBD2,CASSIGTSGQLETQYF
TRBV20-1,.,CSASEGGIGETQYF
TRBV5-6,.,CASSFPVYSILGVGSNYGYTF
TRBV11-3,.,CASSLDRHNEQFF
TRBV9,.,CASSGPGADNEQFF
TRBV5-4,TRBD2,CASSLEGASGDRGGTDTQYF
TRBV10-3,.,CAISERGAPETQYF
TRBV7-2,TRBD2,CASSLALAGLVTDTQYF
TRBV7-2,TRBD1,CASSPRQGWAAEQYF
TRBV29-1,.,CSVFYRSYGYTF
TRBV12-3/TRBV12-4,TRBD1,CAFSLALAGQGFSGNTIYF
TRBV20-1,TRBD2,CSARDGTSSGELFF
TRBV6-2/TRBV6-3,.,CASSYSTVYNEQFF
TRBV24-1,TRBD2,CATSDSSGADEQFF
TRBV5-1,TRBD2,CASSSLLAGDGETQYF
TRBV5-6,.,CASSLLPLQNNSPLHF